A selection of T cell receptor beta chains follows, all from one sample in a study of CD8+CD57+ T cells in acquired aplastic anemia. One entry per CDR3 protein, called by TCRdb with MiXCR from the reads. The repertoire has more than 250,000 distinct CDR3 sequences, 65% to 90% of them found once; the top ten carry around 40%. Material for sequencing was sorted CD4+, CD8+, or CD8+CD57+ T cells (not recorded which) from PBMCs. Source of these receptors: a human donor with aplastic anemia. Both conserved end residues are part of each CDR3. D genes are given only for firm matches. Clone size is given for some rows only: seen once, a few or many times, or a class if the clone is expanded.

TRBV11-3	-	TRBJ2-3	-	CASSVATAPDTQYF	TGTGCCAGCAGCGTAGCGACCGCCCCCGATACGCAGTATTTT
TRBV7-3	-	TRBJ2-1	-	CASSIHSADTHEFFF	TGTGCCAGCAGCATTCACAGCGCAGATACGCATGAGTTTTTCTTC
TRBV29-1	-	TRBJ1-2	-	CSVAGVPDGYTF	TGCAGCGTTGCGGGAGTTCCGGATGGCTACACCTTC
TRBV11-1	few	TRBJ2-1	-	CASSVGGIDEQFF	TGTGCCAGCAGTGTTGGGGGGATAGATGAGCAGTTCTTC
TRBV7-2	-	TRBJ2-3	-	CASSAGGTGTQTLYF	TGTGCCAGCAGCGCCGGGGGAACGGGCACACAGACCTTGTATTTT
TRBV7-8	-	TRBJ2-3	-	CASSLLAGSTETQYF	TGTGCCAGCAGCTTATTGGCTGGTTCCACAGAGACGCAGTATTTT
TRBV11-3	few	TRBJ1-2	-	CASSLERTGDYGYTF	TGTGCCAGCAGCTTAGAACGAACAGGCGACTATGGCTACACCTTC
TRBV7-8	-	TRBJ2-1	-	CASSLARGPDKQYFF	TGTGCCAGCAGCTTAGCTAGAGGACCCGACAAGCAGTATTTCTTC
TRBV2	-	TRBJ1-1	-	CASIGLILGTEAFF	TGTGCCAGCATAGGGCTTATCCTGGGCACTGAAGCTTTCTTT
TRBV7-3	-	TRBJ1-1	-	CASSPNRNTEAFF	TGTGCCAGCAGCCCAAACAGGAACACTGAAGCTTTCTTT
TRBV7-2	-	TRBJ1-2	-	CASSLAIGTDTQYTF	TGTGCCAGCAGCTTAGCGATCGGGACCGATACTCAGTATACCTTC
TRBV12-3/TRBV12-4	many	TRBJ2-2	-	CASSLEGADTGELFF	TGTGCCAGCAGTTTAGAAGGGGCTGACACCGGGGAGCTGTTTTTT
TRBV19	-	TRBJ2-1	-	CASSPRSGRQFF	TGTGCCAGTAGTCCCCGGAGTGGAAGGCAGTTCTTC
TRBV11-3	once	TRBJ1-1	-	CASSLDPAGEAFF	TGTGCCAGCAGCTTAGATCCGGCGGGTGAAGCTTTCTTT
TRBV7-9	once	TRBJ1-6	TRBD1	CASSLGDRGRSPLHF	TGTGCCAGCAGCTTAGGGGACAGGGGGAGGTCACCCCTCCACTTT